The 19 T cell receptor beta chains below come from one sample, sequenced in a study of OX40 agonist ivuxolimab in advanced cancers. Method: immunoSEQ multiplex PCR; TCRdb's copy keeps in-frame clones and lacks some. The sample has about 69,000 clones; 87% are singletons. The sample here was CD4+ or CD8+ T cells sorted from blood, taken in a trial of the OX40 agonist ivuxolimab. All receptors derive from an adult with an advanced solid tumor such as melanoma, head and neck, liver or kidney cancer.

The rearrangement joins TRBV5-1 to TRBJ2-5, with 7 bases lining up with TRBD1. The CDR3 totals 15 residues. Trimming cost V 0 bases and J 5 bases; bases outside gene matches: 7. Germline V gene data show CDR1 as SGHRS and CDR2 as YFSETQ. This CDR3 reads CASSLGRTGVETQYF. The CDR3 DNA sequence: TGCGCCAGCAGCTTGGGCAGAACAGGGGTGGAGACCCAGTACTTC.

The chain employs TRBV7-9 and TRBJ1-1; unclear D gene. The CDR3 covers 12 residues. V was shortened by 1 base and J by 11 bases, with 11 bases between the two germline ends. Germline V gene sequence: CDR1 SEHNR, CDR2 FQNEAQ (reference sequence). DNA for the CDR3: TGTGCCAGCAGCTTAGGGGCGGCAGTCGCTTTCTTT. This encodes CASSLGAAVAFF.

Only one count was recorded for this clone. The rearrangement links TRBV6-1 to TRBJ2-2; 7 bases align to TRBD2. Germline lookup yields CDR1 MNHNS and CDR2 SASEGT. The CDR3 runs to 15 residues. V was clipped by 7 bases and J by 7 bases; unmatched bases: 12. The chain's CDR3 is CASKTSDSGYGELFF. The CDR3 DNA sequence: TGTGCCAGCAAGACCTCCGATAGCGGGTACGGGGAGCTGTTTTTT.

The chain has TRBV13 and TRBJ2-7, with 7 nucleotides matching TRBD1. The length of the CDR3 is 14 residues. V shed 0 bases and J 3 bases; nucleotides not matched to a gene: 2. The germline V gene encodes CDR1 PRHDT and CDR2 FYEKMQ (reference sequence). The CDR3 sequence: CASSLGGQHYEQYF. CDR3 bases: TGTGCCAGCAGCTTAGGGGGACAGCACTACGAGCAGTACTTC.

The chain carries TRBV7-2 and TRBJ1-3; TRBD1 might be the D (6 bases). This CDR3 contains 15 residues. CDR1 is SGHTA, CDR2 FQGNSA, per germline. V was shortened by 1 base and J by 0 bases, with 7 bases between the two germline ends. The chain's CDR3 is CASSLVQGSGNTIYF. CDR3 in DNA: TGTGCCAGCAGCTTAGTACAGGGCTCTGGAAACACCATATATTTT.

This sequence joins TRBV30 and TRBJ1-4, with D unclear. Germline V gene sequence: CDR1 GTSNPN, CDR2 SVGIG (reference sequence). This CDR3 spans 15 amino acids. V was trimmed by 3 bases and J by 4 bases, leaving 15 bases between them. The CDR3 here is CAWRRLAGYNEKLFF. The CDR3 coding sequence is TGTGCCTGGAGAAGGCTGGCAGGCTATAATGAAAAACTGTTTTTT.

V usage is TRBV6-5 and J usage is TRBJ2-2, with a possible D match to TRBD1 (6 bases). The CDR3 is made up of 14 amino acids. Germline CDR1 reads MNHEY; CDR2 reads SVGAGI. V was clipped by 6 bases and J by 6 bases, with 14 bases between them. CDR3 residues: CASRTTGGAGELFF. The CDR3 DNA follows: TGTGCCAGCAGAACGACAGGTGGGGCCGGGGAGCTGTTTTTT.

The chain joins TRBV14 to TRBJ1-1, with D hard to call. V was trimmed by 0 bases and J by 0 bases, leaving 17 bases between them. The CDR3 extends over 18 amino acids. CDR1 and CDR2 (germline): SGHDN, FVKESK. The CDR3 is CASSQDYSGIIMNTEAFF. The CDR3 nucleotides read TGTGCCAGCAGCCAAGACTACTCAGGAATAATCATGAACACTGAAGCTTTCTTT.

The chain's CDR3 is CASSLDSNYGYTF. CDR3 in DNA: TGTGCCAGCAGCTTGGATTCTAACTATGGCTACACCTTC. The J gene is TRBJ1-2, the V gene TRBV5-6; D not certain. Trimming pared 0 bases from V and 0 bases from J, leaving 3 bases between. This CDR3 contains 13 residues. Per germline, CDR1 SGHDT and CDR2 YYEEEE.

This chain uses TRBV27 with TRBJ1-6; D might be TRBD1 (5 bases). Between the trimmed V and J ends, which lost 2 bases and 5 bases, there was a span of 22 bases. CDR3 length: 19 amino acids. CDR1 and CDR2 from the germline V gene are MNHEY and SMNVEV (reference sequence). CDR3 nucleotide sequence: TGTGCCAGCAGTTTAAGCCAAGGGACTTCCTGGTCGGATAATTCACCCCTCCACTTT. Protein product: CASSLSQGTSWSDNSPLHF.

V and J are TRBV5-1 and TRBJ2-3, with 7 bases identical to TRBD1. Germline assignment: CDR1 SGHRS and CDR2 YFSETQ. CDR3 size: 16 residues. The V and J ends lost 4 bases and 4 bases, in that order; junction bases with no gene match: 12. The CDR3 sequence: CASSPTDRVGADTQYF. CDR3 nucleotide sequence: TGCGCCAGCAGCCCGACCGACAGGGTAGGGGCAGATACGCAGTATTTT.

The genes are TRBV6-5 and TRBJ2-5; 9 bases line up with TRBD2. The J call is doubtful: the DNA matches TRBJ2-7 better. The germline CDR1 and CDR2 sequences are MNHEY and SVGAGI. The length of the CDR3 is 16 residues. The CDR3 spells CASSSPLGGRAYEQYF. CDR3 DNA: TGTGCCAGCAGTTCCCCTTTGGGCGGGAGGGCCTACGAGCAGTACTTC.

This clone came up once. This sequence joins TRBV6-5 and TRBJ2-4; 10 positions agree with TRBD2. In germline, CDR1 is MNHEY, CDR2 SVGAGI. Trimming at V came to 5 bases and at J to 1 base, leaving 2 bases not matched to a gene. This CDR3 spans 15 amino acids. In DNA form, the CDR3 reads TGTGCCAGCAGTCTAGCGGGAGAGGCCAAAAACATTCAGTACTTC. It is translated as CASSLAGEAKNIQYF.

V gene TRBV11-2 combines with J gene TRBJ1-2; 8 bases align to TRBD1. Germline-derived CDR1 and CDR2 are SGHAT and FQNNGV. The CDR3 covers 13 residues. The V and J ends lost 3 bases and 8 bases, in that order; junction bases with no gene match: 5. The CDR3 loop reads CASSFGQGGGYTF. The CDR3 nucleotides are TGTGCCAGCAGCTTTGGACAGGGAGGAGGCTACACCTTC.

The rearrangement joins TRBV19 to TRBJ1-2; a possible D gene is TRBD1 (5 bases). The CDR3 runs 14 residues. Germline values: CDR1 LNHDA, CDR2 SQIVND (reference sequence). Trimming left V 3 bases short and J 4 bases short, with 12 bases between. Written as DNA, the CDR3 is TGTGCCAGTAGTATTAGGGACGGATTCTATGGCTACACCTTC. This encodes CASSIRDGFYGYTF.

This chain connects TRBV19 to TRBJ2-3; TRBD2 aligns across 9 bases. V gave up 5 bases and J gave up 9 bases; unmatched junction bases: 9. This CDR3 comprises 14 residues. Germline CDR1 is LNHDA and CDR2 is SQIVND (reference sequence). The CDR3 region has the DNA TGTGCCAGTAGTCCCCCCGAGCTAGCGGGGACGCAGTATTTT. Protein sequence: CASSPPELAGTQYF.

This clone was counted once. J is TRBJ1-4 and V is TRBV5-5; no clear D. V shed 1 base and J shed 4 bases, with 11 bases lying between them. CDR3 size: 15 residues. The V gene's germline CDR1 is SGHKS and CDR2 YYEKEE (reference sequence). CDR3 in amino acids: CASSLSVKDNEKLFF. The CDR3 DNA reads as TGTGCCAGCAGCTTGTCGGTAAAGGATAATGAAAAACTGTTTTTT.

The CDR3 spells CASSHQTGGGEKLFF. The CDR3 bases are TGCGCCAGCAGCCACCAGACAGGGGGCGGTGAAAAACTGTTTTTT. This chain joins TRBV4-3 and TRBJ1-4; 10 positions agree with TRBD1. Germline CDR1 and CDR2: LGHNA and YSLEER. The V gene end was trimmed by 3 bases and the J gene end by 7 bases; junction bases not matched to a gene: 5. The CDR3 covers 15 residues.

This chain joins TRBV19 and TRBJ1-1; 7 bases align to TRBD1. In germline, CDR1 is LNHDA, CDR2 SQIVND (reference sequence). Trimming at V came to 7 bases and at J to 1 base, leaving 3 bases not matched to a gene. CDR3 length: 13 residues. This CDR3 reads CASTWTGNTEAFF. As DNA, the CDR3 is TGTGCCAGTACTTGGACAGGGAACACTGAAGCTTTCTTT.